This T cell receptor beta chain came from a study of blood T cell repertoires in COVID-19. Libraries were prepared by immunoSEQ multiplex PCR; TCRdb keeps only in-frame clonotypes and omits some of them. This sample yields roughly 210,000 clones, of which 88% are seen a single time; approximately 1.7% belongs to the top ten. This clonotype originated in a man in his sixties or seventies with acute or convalescent COVID-19. Material: peripheral blood.

The CDR3 DNA is TGTGCCAGCAGCCAAAAAAGGGACTTACGCTTTGACTATGGCTACACCTTC. This codes for CASSQKRDLRFDYGYTF. The chain links TRBV14 to TRBJ1-2, with D possibly being TRBD1 (5 bases). The CDR3 is made up of 17 amino acids. Trimming took off 2 bases at V and 3 bases at J, with 19 bases between the two ends. Germline-derived CDR1 and CDR2 are SGHDN and FVKESK. Together with reference TRBV14 and TRBJ1-2, the CDR3 gives the full variable domain: EAGVTQFPSHSVIEKGQTVTLRCDPISGHDNLYWYRRVMGKEIKFLLHFVKESKQDESGMPNNRFLAERTGGTYSTLKVQPAELEDSGVYFCASSQKRDLRFDYGYTFGSGTRLTVV.